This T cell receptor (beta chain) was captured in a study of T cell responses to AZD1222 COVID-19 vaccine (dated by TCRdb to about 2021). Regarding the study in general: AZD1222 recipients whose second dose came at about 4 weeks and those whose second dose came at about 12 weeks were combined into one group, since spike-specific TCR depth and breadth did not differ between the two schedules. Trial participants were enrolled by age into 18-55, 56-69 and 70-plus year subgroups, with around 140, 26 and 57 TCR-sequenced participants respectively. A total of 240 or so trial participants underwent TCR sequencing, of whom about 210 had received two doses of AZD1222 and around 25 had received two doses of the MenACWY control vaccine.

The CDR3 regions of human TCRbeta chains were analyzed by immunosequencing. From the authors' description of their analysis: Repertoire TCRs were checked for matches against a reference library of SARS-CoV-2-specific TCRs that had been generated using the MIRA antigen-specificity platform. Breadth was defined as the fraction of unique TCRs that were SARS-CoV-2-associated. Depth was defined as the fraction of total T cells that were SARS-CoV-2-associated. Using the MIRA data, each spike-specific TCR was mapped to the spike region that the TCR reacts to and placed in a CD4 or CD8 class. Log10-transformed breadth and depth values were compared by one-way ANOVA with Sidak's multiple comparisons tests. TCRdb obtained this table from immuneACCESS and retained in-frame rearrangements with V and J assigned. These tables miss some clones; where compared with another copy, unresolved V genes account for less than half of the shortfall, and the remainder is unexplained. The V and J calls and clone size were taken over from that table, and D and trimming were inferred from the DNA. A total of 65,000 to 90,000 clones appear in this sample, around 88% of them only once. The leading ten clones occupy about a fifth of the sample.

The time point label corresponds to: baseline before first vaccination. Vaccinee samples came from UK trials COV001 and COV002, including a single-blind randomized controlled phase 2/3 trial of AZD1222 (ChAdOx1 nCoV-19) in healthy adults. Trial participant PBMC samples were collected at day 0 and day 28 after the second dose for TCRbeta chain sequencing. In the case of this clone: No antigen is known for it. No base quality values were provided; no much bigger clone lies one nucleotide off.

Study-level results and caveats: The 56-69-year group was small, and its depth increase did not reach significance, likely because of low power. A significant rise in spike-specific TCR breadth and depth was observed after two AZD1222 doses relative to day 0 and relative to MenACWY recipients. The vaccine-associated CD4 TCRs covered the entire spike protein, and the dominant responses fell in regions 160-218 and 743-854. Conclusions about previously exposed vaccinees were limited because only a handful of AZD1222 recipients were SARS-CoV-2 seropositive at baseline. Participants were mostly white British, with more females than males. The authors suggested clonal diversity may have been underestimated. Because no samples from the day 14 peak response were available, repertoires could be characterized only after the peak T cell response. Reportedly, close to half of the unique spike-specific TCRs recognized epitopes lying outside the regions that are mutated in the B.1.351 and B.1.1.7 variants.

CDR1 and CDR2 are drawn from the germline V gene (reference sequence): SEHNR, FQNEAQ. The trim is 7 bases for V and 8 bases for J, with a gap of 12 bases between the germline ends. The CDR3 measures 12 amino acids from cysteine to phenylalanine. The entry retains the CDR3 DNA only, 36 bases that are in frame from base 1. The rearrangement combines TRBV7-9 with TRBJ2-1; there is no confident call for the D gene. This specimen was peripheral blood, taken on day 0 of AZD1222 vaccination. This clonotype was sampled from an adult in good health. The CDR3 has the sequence CASTTALHEQFF. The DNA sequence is TGTGCCAGCACCACGGCACTTCATGAGCAGTTCTTC.